One and the same sample provided the 9 T cell receptor beta chains below, sequenced in a study of beta chain features in type 1 diabetes. Notes on the study in general: Moderately but significantly shorter TCRB CDR3s were found in Type 1 diabetes patients in all four CD4+ subsets.

What these receptors recognize is not known. The whole isolated RNA underwent reverse transcription, so sequencing captured expressed TCRB transcripts. Clones were read by immunoSEQ multiplex PCR, and TCRdb kept only the in-frame ones, dropping some. Found here are just under 150,000 clones, about 12% of them singletons; the top ten hold approximately 1.3%. The sample was central memory CD4+ T cells from blood. The receptors originated from a man between 18 and 35 years old with type 1 diabetes.

This clone was seen more than once but under ten times. The chain has TRBV19 and TRBJ2-5, with TRBD1 identical over 8 bases. CDR3 size: 14 residues. Per the germline V gene, CDR1 is LNHDA and CDR2 is SQIVND (reference sequence). With V trimmed by 7 bases and J by 1 base, 5 bases remained unmatched. CDR3 bases: TGTGCCAGTAAGGAGACAGGGGTCCAAGAGACCCAGTACTTC. This codes for CASKETGVQETQYF. Filled out from reference TRBV19 and TRBJ2-5, the complete variable domain reads DGGITQSPKYLFRKEGQNVTLSCEQNLNHDAMYWYRQDPGQGLRLIYYSQIVNDFQKGDIAEGYSVSREKKESFPLTVTSAQKNPTAFYLCASKETGVQETQYFGPGTRLLVL.

This clone came up a few times. The CDR3 region has the DNA TGCGCCAGCAGGCCGTGGAGGGGGCTATCGAGGACTGAAGCTTTCTTT. Its protein is CASRPWRGLSRTEAFF. V usage is TRBV4-1 and J usage is TRBJ1-1; 7 bases match TRBD1. Trimming cost V 6 bases and J 5 bases; bases outside gene matches: 15. The CDR3 covers 16 residues. Germline V gives CDR1 MGHRA, CDR2 YSYEKL.

This clone was counted a few times. The J gene is TRBJ1-1, the V gene TRBV19; no firm D call. This CDR3 comprises 10 residues. Trimming pared 10 bases from V and 3 bases from J, leaving 6 bases between. Germline V gives CDR1 LNHDA, CDR2 SQIVND (reference sequence). CDR3 nucleotides: TGTGCCACTTCAGACACTGAAGCTTTCTTT. This translates into CATSDTEAFF.

This clone was counted a few times. The same CDR3 arises from other DNA sequences in this sample as well. J is TRBJ2-2 and V is TRBV29-1; 10 bases fit TRBD1. Trimming removed 6 bases from V and 5 bases from J; junction bases left unmatched: 6. The CDR3 is 14 amino acids. The germline V gene has CDR1 SQVTM and CDR2 ANQGSEA. The CDR3 sequence is CSVRGQGGTGELFF. Here the CDR3 DNA reads TGCAGCGTGCGTGGACAGGGGGGTACCGGGGAGCTGTTTTTT.

V is TRBV28 and J is TRBJ1-5; TRBD1 might be the D (6 bases). V was clipped by 5 bases and J by 7 bases, with 15 bases between them. The CDR3 is 14 amino acids. Germline assignment: CDR1 MDHEN and CDR2 SYDVKM. DNA for the CDR3: TGTGCCAGCAGTCCTACAGGGTCAGGGCAGCCCCAGCATTTT. Translating it yields CASSPTGSGQPQHF. Full variable domain (rest looked up from reference TRBV28 and TRBJ1-5): DVKVTQSSRYLVKRTGEKVFLECVQDMDHENMFWYRQDPGLGLRLIYFSYDVKMKEKGDIPEGYSVSREKKERFSLILESASTNQTSMYLCASSPTGSGQPQHFGDGTRLSIL.

The V call is TRBV6-5, the J call TRBJ2-1; TRBD1 is a possible D gene (6 bases). Trimming took 2 bases from V and 6 from J, leaving 17 bases between them. The CDR3 length is 16 residues. The germline V gene encodes CDR1 MNHEY and CDR2 SVGAGI. The CDR3 here is CASSYVFPGQGNEQFF. The CDR3 DNA reads TGTGCCAGCAGTTACGTTTTTCCGGGACAAGGCAATGAGCAGTTCTTC.

On this clone itself: Other nucleotide sequences in the sample specify the same CDR3. This rearrangement joins TRBV5-1 to TRBJ2-3; possible D gene TRBD2, 5 bases. Germline lookup yields CDR1 SGHRS and CDR2 YFSETQ. The V end lost 4 bases, the J end lost 2 bases, and 11 bases lay between the germline ends. The CDR3 spans 14 residues. The CDR3, as DNA: TGCGCCAGCAGCCCCGGGGAGCCCACAGATACGCAGTATTTT. It yields the protein CASSPGEPTDTQYF.

This sequence joins TRBV7-9 and TRBJ2-1, with D maybe TRBD2 (6 bases). The CDR3 loop spans 15 amino acids. The ends were cut back, 5 bases at V and 5 bases at J, with 16 bases in the middle. The germline gives CDR1 SEHNR, CDR2 FQNEAQ (reference sequence). The CDR3 spells CASSPRRERNNEQFF. The CDR3 DNA follows: TGTGCCAGCAGCCCCCGGAGGGAACGGAACAATGAGCAGTTCTTC.

The table lists this clone with a few counts. With a far larger clone one base away, a read error is the likely cause. The chain employs TRBV9 and TRBJ2-4; 12 bases are shared with TRBD2. The germline CDR1 and CDR2 sequences are SGDLS and YYNGEE. V lost 3 bases, J lost 5 bases, and 3 bases stayed unmatched. The CDR3 runs 15 residues. The CDR3 DNA sequence: TGTGCCAGCAGCGGAGCTAGCGGGGGGGAAAACATTCAGTACTTC. Translated, it gives CASSGASGGENIQYF.